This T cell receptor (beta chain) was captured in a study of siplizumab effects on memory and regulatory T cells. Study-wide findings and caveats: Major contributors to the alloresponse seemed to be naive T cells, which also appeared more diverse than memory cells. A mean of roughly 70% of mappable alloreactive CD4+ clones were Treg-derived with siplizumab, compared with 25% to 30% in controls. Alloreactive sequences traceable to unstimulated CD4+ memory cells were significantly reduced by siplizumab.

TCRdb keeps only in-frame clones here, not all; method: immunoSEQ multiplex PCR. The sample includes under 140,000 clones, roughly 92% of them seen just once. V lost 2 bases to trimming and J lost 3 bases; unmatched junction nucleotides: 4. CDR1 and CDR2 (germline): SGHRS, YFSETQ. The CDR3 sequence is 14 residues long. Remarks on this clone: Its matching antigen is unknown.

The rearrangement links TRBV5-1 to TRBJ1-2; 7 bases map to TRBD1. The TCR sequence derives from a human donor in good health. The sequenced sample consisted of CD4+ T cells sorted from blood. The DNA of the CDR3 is TGCGCCAGCAGCTTCCAAGGGGGCCACTATGGCTACACCTTC. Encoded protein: CASSFQGGHYGYTF. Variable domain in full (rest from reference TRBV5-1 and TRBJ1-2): KAGVTQTPRYLIKTRGQQVTLSCSPISGHRSVSWYQQTPGQGLQFLFEYFSETQRNKGNFPGRFSGRQFSNSRSEMNVSTLELGDSALYLCASSFQGGHYGYTFGSGTRLTVV.